The 21 T cell receptor beta chains reported below all come from one sample, sequenced in a study of T cells in Graves' hyperthyroidism and ophthalmopathy. RNA transcripts provided the source from which TCR beta CDR3 regions were amplified. HTBI primers drove first-round RT-PCR of the TCR CDR3. One entry per CDR3 protein results from TCRdb running MiXCR on the multiplex PCR reads. This sample yields around 420,000 distinct CDR3 sequences, of which approximately 14% are seen a single time; around 7.7% belongs to the top ten. Input material: blood. Source of these receptors: a woman younger than 35 with Graves' hyperthyroidism.

In this sample, this clonotype turned up many times. This sequence joins TRBV19 and TRBJ1-2; D is ambiguous. The CDR3 loop spans 12 amino acids. CDR1 and CDR2 from the germline V gene are LNHDA and SQIVND (reference sequence). Trimming removed 5 bases from V and 8 bases from J, with 12 bases in between. As DNA, the CDR3 is TGTGCCAGTAGTCTAGCCGTGAGCGGCTACACCTTC. Its protein product is CASSLAVSGYTF.

This clonotype was recorded at least ten times. The V and J genes are TRBV27 and TRBJ2-7; possibly TRBD1 for D (7 bases). Germline V gene sequence: CDR1 MNHEY, CDR2 SMNVEV (reference sequence). The CDR3 spans 16 residues. V shed 6 bases and J shed 3 bases, with 21 bases lying between them. The CDR3 DNA follows: TGTGCCAGCAGCTTCGTCGAGCAGGGGGGACTCTACGAGCAGTACTTC. It codes for CASSFVEQGGLYEQYF.

This clonotype was counted at least ten times. V and J are TRBV10-2 and TRBJ2-3; no clear D. CDR1 and CDR2 (germline): WSHSY, SAAADI. Deletions cut 10 bases from V and 6 bases from J, with 8 bases between. This CDR3 comprises 10 residues. This CDR3 is CATRKDTQYF. The DNA of the CDR3 is TGCGCCACCCGTAAGGATACGCAGTATTTT.

This clonotype was recorded at least ten times. The chain is built from TRBV12-5 and TRBJ1-3; D unresolved. The CDR3 consists of 13 residues. CDR1 LGHNT and CDR2 FRNRAP come from the germline V gene. Deletions cut 6 bases from V and 0 bases from J, with 6 bases between. CDR3 region: CASGPNSGNTIYF. As DNA, the CDR3 is TGTGCTAGTGGCCCGAACTCTGGAAACACCATATATTTT.

This clonotype was observed many times. The rearrangement joins TRBV6-1 to TRBJ2-3; TRBD2 agrees at 7 bases. The CDR3 runs to 13 residues. Germline values: CDR1 MNHNS, CDR2 SASEGT. V was pared by 11 bases and J by 4 bases, with 9 bases of the junction left unmatched. CDR3 sequence reads: CAALSREADTQYF. The CDR3, as DNA: TGTGCCGCCCTCTCCCGGGAGGCAGATACGCAGTATTTT.

A few counts support this clonotype. The chain employs TRBV19 and TRBJ2-6; a weak D match, TRBD2 (5 bases). This CDR3 spans 13 amino acids. V was pared by 7 bases and J by 2 bases, with 6 bases between. CDR1 is LNHDA and CDR2 is SQIVND in the germline V gene (reference sequence). CDR3 protein: CASTRAGANVLTF. The CDR3, as DNA: TGTGCCAGTACGAGGGCTGGGGCCAACGTCCTGACTTTC.

This clonotype has just a few counts. J is TRBJ1-1 and V is TRBV14; D gene ambiguous. The CDR3 runs to 13 residues. Germline assignment: CDR1 SGHDN and CDR2 FVKESK. V lost 4 bases and J 1 base, leaving 7 bases between the germline ends. The CDR3 spells CASSRVENTEAFF. CDR3 DNA: TGTGCCAGCAGCCGGGTTGAGAACACTGAAGCTTTCTTT.

This clonotype came up a few times. The gene calls are TRBV10-1 and TRBJ1-5; D is unresolved. The V and J ends lost 0 bases and 11 bases respectively, with 11 bases between them. This CDR3 has 13 residues. CDR1 is WNHNN and CDR2 is SYGVQD in the germline V gene (reference sequence). The CDR3 sequence is CASSESILAAQHF. The CDR3 DNA follows: TGCGCCAGCAGTGAGTCCATTCTCGCAGCCCAGCATTTT.

This clonotype occurred a few times. The chain carries TRBV6-4 and TRBJ2-1; the D gene could be TRBD1 or TRBD2 (5 bases each). V dropped 3 bases and J dropped 4 bases, with 13 bases sitting between them. Germline loops: CDR1 MRHNA, CDR2 SNTAGT. This CDR3 is 15 amino acids long. The CDR3 is CASSEIQGPYNEQFF. The CDR3 region has the DNA TGTGCCAGCAGTGAGATTCAGGGACCTTACAATGAGCAGTTCTTC.

As for this clonotype: Given a much more abundant clone one base away, this may be a read error. V usage is TRBV6-2 or TRBV6-3 and J usage is TRBJ2-6, with 8 bases fitting TRBD2. This CDR3 is built from 17 residues. CDR1 and CDR2 from the germline V gene are MNHEY and SVGEGT. Losses at the gene ends were 5 bases for V and 6 bases for J; bases not matched to a gene: 12. In nucleotides, the CDR3 is TGTGCCAGCAGTGCCGAAGCGGGGGCGGTTGAGGCCAACGTCCTGACTTTC. This sequence encodes CASSAEAGAVEANVLTF.

This clonotype was recorded many times. This chain uses TRBV30 with TRBJ1-6; a weak D match, TRBD1 (5 bases). V lost 3 bases, J lost 3 bases, and 18 bases lay in between. The CDR3 has 17 residues. Germline V gene data show CDR1 as GTSNPN and CDR2 as SVGIG (reference sequence). The CDR3 sequence: CAWSAPRDPVYNSPLHF. The DNA for the CDR3 is TGTGCCTGGAGCGCGCCGAGGGACCCGGTCTATAATTCACCCCTCCACTTT.

The chain joins TRBV29-1 to TRBJ2-5; no definite D call. Trimming shortened V by 1 base and J by 4 bases, and 10 bases separated the two germline ends. The germline V gene has CDR1 SQVTM and CDR2 ANQGSEA. The length of the CDR3 is 13 residues. CDR3 nucleotides: TGCAGCGTTGAAGTCGTAGGATCAGAGACCCAGTACTTC. Its protein product is CSVEVVGSETQYF.

This clonotype was picked up many times. The chain is built from TRBV7-9 and TRBJ1-5, with no clear D. This CDR3 spans 14 amino acids. CDR1 and CDR2 from the germline V gene are SEHNR and FQNEAQ (reference sequence). V was pared by 6 bases and J by 5 bases, with 14 bases between. The CDR3 here is CASRPTVPHQPQHF. DNA of the CDR3: TGTGCCAGCAGACCGACGGTGCCCCATCAGCCCCAGCATTTT.

The chain combines TRBV18 with TRBJ1-1; 8 bases are shared with TRBD1. This CDR3 spans 15 amino acids. CDR1 KGHSH and CDR2 LQKENI come from the germline V gene. After removal of 6 bases from V and 3 bases from J, the junction contained 9 bases not matched to a gene. The CDR3 loop reads CASSRSTGAHTEAFF. The CDR3 coding sequence is TGTGCCAGCTCTCGATCGACAGGGGCCCACACTGAAGCTTTCTTT.

This clonotype was observed many times. The chain joins TRBV9 to TRBJ2-1, with TRBD2 matching 15 bases. The CDR3 totals 18 residues. V lost 4 bases to trimming and J lost 0 bases; unmatched junction nucleotides: 5. Germline V CDR1 and CDR2: SGDLS, YYNGEE. The CDR3 nucleotides read TGTGCCAGCAGCCCGGGACTAGCGGGGGGCAGCTCCTACAATGAGCAGTTCTTC. The encoded protein is CASSPGLAGGSSYNEQFF. Complete variable domain (other parts from reference TRBV9 and TRBJ2-1): DSGVTQTPKHLITATGQRVTLRCSPRSGDLSVYWYQQSLDQGLQFLIQYYNGEERAKGNILERFSAQQFPDLHSELNLSSLELGDSALYFCASSPGLAGGSSYNEQFFGPGTRLTVL.

This clonotype came up a few times. This chain joins TRBV9 and TRBJ2-7; D ambiguous. The CDR3 loop spans 13 amino acids. Looked up from germline, CDR1 is SGDLS and CDR2 is YYNGEE. The V end was cut by 2 bases, the J end by 5 bases, with 11 bases between. The CDR3 DNA reads as TGTGCCAGCAGCGTCCCCCCCCTCCACGAGCAGTACTTC. Its translation: CASSVPPLHEQYF.

This clonotype was observed at least ten times. The CDR3 nucleotides read TGTGCCAGCAGCCGAGACGGACAGGGGAAGTATGGCTACACCTTC. It specifies CASSRDGQGKYGYTF. This sequence joins TRBV3-1 and TRBJ1-2; TRBD1 agrees at 9 bases. V was clipped by 4 bases and J by 5 bases; unmatched bases: 8. Germline V CDR1 and CDR2: LGHDT, YNNKEL (reference sequence). The CDR3 is made up of 15 amino acids.

V and J are TRBV6-1 and TRBJ2-4, with D perhaps assigned TRBD1 or TRBD2 (5 bases each). V lost 7 bases, J lost 0 bases, and 22 bases lay in between. This CDR3 is 18 amino acids long. Germline loops: CDR1 MNHNS, CDR2 SASEGT. The CDR3 reads CASTGQGWGILAKNIQYF. CDR3 coding DNA: TGTGCCAGCACCGGCCAGGGTTGGGGGATACTAGCCAAAAACATTCAGTACTTC.

This chain links TRBV6-1 with TRBJ2-7; D is perhaps TRBD1 (6 bases). CDR1 and CDR2 (germline): MNHNS, SASEGT. The V gene lost 6 bases and the J gene lost 3 bases, with 18 bases spanning the gap. The CDR3 covers 15 residues. In nucleotides, the CDR3 is TGTGCCAGCAGCAAGTTGGCAGGGGTAGTCTACGAGCAGTACTTC. Its translation is CASSKLAGVVYEQYF.

The chain uses TRBV20-1 and TRBJ2-7; 11 bases agree with TRBD2. The germline gives CDR1 DFQATT, CDR2 SNEGSKA (reference sequence). The CDR3 totals 13 residues. V lost 4 bases to trimming and J lost 5 bases; unmatched junction nucleotides: 4. CDR3 protein: CSAIAGGLDEQYF. As DNA, the CDR3 is TGCAGTGCTATAGCGGGAGGGCTAGACGAGCAGTACTTC.

This clonotype was recorded many times. V is TRBV6-2 or TRBV6-3 and J is TRBJ1-2; D is perhaps TRBD1 (5 bases). Germline CDR1 is MNHEY and CDR2 is SVGEGT. This CDR3 is 12 amino acids long. V shed 7 bases and J shed 2 bases, with 8 bases lying between them. The CDR3 sequence is CASTGTNYGYTF. In nucleotides, the CDR3 is TGTGCCAGCACCGGGACCAACTATGGCTACACCTTC.